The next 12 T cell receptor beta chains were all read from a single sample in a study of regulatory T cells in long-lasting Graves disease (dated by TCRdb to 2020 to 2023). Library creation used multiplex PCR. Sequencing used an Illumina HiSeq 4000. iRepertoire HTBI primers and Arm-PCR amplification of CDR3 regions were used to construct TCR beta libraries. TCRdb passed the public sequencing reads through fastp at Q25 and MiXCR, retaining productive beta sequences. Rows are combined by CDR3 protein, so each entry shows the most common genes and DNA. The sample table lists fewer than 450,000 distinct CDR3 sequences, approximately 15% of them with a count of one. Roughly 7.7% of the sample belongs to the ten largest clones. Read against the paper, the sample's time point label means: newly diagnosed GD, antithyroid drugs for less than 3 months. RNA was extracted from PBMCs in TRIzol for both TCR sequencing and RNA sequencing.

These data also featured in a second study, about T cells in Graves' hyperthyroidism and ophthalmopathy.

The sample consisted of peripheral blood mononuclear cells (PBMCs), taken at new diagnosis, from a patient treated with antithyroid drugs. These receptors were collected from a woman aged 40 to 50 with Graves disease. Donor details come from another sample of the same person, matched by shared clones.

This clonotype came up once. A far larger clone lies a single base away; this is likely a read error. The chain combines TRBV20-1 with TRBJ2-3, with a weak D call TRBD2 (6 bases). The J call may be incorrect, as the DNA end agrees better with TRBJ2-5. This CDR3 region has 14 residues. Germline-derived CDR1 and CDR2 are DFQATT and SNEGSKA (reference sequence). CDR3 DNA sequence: TGCAGTGCTAGATCGGCTAGCGAGCCAGAGACCCAGTACTTC. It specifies CSARSASEPETQYF.

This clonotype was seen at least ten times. As DNA, the CDR3 is TGTGCCAGCAGCTTAGTGTATGAAAAACTGTTTTTT. Its translation: CASSLVYEKLFF. The chain couples TRBV11-2 to TRBJ1-4; D gene unclear. Germline-derived CDR1 and CDR2 are SGHAT and FQNNGV. V gave up 1 base and J gave up 6 bases, with 3 bases separating them. This CDR3 has 12 residues.

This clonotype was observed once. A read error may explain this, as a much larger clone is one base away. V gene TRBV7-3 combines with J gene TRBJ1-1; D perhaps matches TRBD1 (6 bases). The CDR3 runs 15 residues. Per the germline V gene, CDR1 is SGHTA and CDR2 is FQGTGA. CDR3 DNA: TGTACCAGCAGCTTAACAGGGTCACCCAACACTGAAGCTTTCTTT. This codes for CTSSLTGSPNTEAFF.

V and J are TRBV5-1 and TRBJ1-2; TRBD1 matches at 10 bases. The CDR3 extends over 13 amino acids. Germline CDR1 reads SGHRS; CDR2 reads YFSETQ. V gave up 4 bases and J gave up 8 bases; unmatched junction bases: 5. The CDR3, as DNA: TGCGCCAGCAGCAGGGGGACAGGGGAAGGCTACACCTTC. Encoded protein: CASSRGTGEGYTF.

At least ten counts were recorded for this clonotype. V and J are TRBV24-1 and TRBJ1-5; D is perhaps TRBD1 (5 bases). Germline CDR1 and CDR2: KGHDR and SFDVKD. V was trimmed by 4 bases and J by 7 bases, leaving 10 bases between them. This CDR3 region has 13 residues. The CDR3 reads CATSEDRWQPQHF. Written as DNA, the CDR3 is TGTGCCACCAGTGAAGACAGATGGCAGCCCCAGCATTTT.

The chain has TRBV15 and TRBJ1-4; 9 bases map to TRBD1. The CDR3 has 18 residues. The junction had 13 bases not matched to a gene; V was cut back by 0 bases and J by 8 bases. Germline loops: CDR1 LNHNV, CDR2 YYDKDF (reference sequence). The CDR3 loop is CATSRDGVRGQGREKLFF. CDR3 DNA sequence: TGTGCCACCAGCAGAGATGGCGTCAGGGGACAGGGACGGGAAAAACTGTTTTTT. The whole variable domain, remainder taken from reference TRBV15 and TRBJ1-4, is DAMVIQNPRYQVTQFGKPVTLSCSQTLNHNVMYWYQQKSSQAPKLLFHYYDKDFNNEADTPDNFQSRRPNTSFCFLDIRSPGLGDTAMYLCATSRDGVRGQGREKLFFGSGTQLSVL.

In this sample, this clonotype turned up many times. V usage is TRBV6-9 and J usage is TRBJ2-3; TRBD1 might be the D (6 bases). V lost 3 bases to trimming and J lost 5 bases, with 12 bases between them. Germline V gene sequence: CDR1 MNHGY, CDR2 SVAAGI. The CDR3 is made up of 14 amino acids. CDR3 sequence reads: CASSYSEQGDTQYF. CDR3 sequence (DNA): TGTGCCAGCAGTTACAGCGAACAGGGAGATACGCAGTATTTT.

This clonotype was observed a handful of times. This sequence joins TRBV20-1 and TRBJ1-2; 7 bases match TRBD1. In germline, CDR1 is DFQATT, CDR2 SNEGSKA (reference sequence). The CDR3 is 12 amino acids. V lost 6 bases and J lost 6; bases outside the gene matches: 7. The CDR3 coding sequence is TGCAGTGCCCGAGGAGGGGGCCATGGCTACACCTTC. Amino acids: CSARGGGHGYTF.

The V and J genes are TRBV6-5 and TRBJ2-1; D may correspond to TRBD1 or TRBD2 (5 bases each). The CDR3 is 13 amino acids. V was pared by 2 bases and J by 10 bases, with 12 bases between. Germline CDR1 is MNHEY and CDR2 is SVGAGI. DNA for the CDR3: TGTGCCAGCAGTTACCCAGGGTGGGGGGAGCAGTTCTTC. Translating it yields CASSYPGWGEQFF.

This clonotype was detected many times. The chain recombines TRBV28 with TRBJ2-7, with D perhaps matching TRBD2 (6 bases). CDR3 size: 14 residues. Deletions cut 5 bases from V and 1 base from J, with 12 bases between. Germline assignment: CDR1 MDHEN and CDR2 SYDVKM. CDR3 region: CASSPGVESYEQYF. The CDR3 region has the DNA TGTGCCAGCAGTCCGGGAGTAGAGTCCTACGAGCAGTACTTC.

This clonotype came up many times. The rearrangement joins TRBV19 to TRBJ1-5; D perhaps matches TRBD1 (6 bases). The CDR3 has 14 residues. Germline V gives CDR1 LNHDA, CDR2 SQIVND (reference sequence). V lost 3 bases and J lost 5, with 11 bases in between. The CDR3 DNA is TGTGCCAGTAGTATTGCGGGGGCAGATCAGCCCCAGCATTTT. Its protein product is CASSIAGADQPQHF.

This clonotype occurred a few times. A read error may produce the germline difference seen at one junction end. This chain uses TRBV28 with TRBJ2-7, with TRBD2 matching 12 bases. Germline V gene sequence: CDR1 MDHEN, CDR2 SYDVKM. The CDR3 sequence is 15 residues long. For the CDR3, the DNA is TGTGCCAGCACCAGGCGATTGGCGACTAGCGGGAGTAGACACTTC. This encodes CASTRRLATSGSRHF.